The 11 T cell receptor beta chains below all came from one sample that was sequenced in a study of blood T cell repertoires in COVID-19. Generated by immunoSEQ multiplex PCR, the TCRdb table keeps only in-frame clones and is missing some. This table holds 55,000 to 90,000 clones, approximately 90% found once. Source material: peripheral blood. The origin of the receptors is a human donor in a cohort sampled during active COVID-19.

This rearrangement joins TRBV18 to TRBJ2-2, with D perhaps matching TRBD2 (5 bases). Germline-derived CDR1 and CDR2 are KGHSH and LQKENI. The V end lost 3 bases, the J end lost 6 bases, and 14 bases lay between the germline ends. There are 15 residues in the CDR3. In DNA form, the CDR3 reads TGTGCCAGCTCACCTTCGGGGATAGATGCCGGGGAGCTGTTTTTT. Protein sequence: CASSPSGIDAGELFF.

The chain joins TRBV4-1 to TRBJ2-7, with 8 bases aligning to TRBD1. The CDR3 has 14 amino acids. V gave up 5 bases and J gave up 2 bases; unmatched junction bases: 5. Germline assignment: CDR1 MGHRA and CDR2 YSYEKL. The CDR3 region has the DNA TGCGCCAGCAGCTTGGACAGGGCAGCCTACGAGCAGTACTTC. Translating it yields CASSLDRAAYEQYF.

The rearrangement joins TRBV27 to TRBJ1-6; perhaps TRBD1 as D (6 bases). CDR1 is MNHEY, CDR2 SMNVEV, per germline (reference sequence). The CDR3 sequence is 15 residues long. The V gene lost 5 bases and the J gene lost 7 bases, with 15 bases spanning the gap. The CDR3 is CASSNNRERNSPLHF. CDR3 in DNA: TGTGCCAGCAGTAACAACAGGGAACGGAATTCACCCCTCCACTTT.

V usage is TRBV3-1 (or the pseudogene TRBV3-2) and J usage is TRBJ1-5, with a weak D call TRBD1 (5 bases). CDR3 size: 14 residues. Between the trimmed V and J ends, which lost 4 bases and 4 bases, there was a span of 11 bases. Germline assignment: CDR1 LGHDT and CDR2 YNNKEL (reference sequence). The chain's CDR3 is CASSPISGNQPQHF. CDR3 DNA sequence: TGTGCCAGCAGCCCAATTTCAGGGAATCAGCCCCAGCATTTT.

The V call is TRBV27, the J call TRBJ2-1; the D is unclear. This CDR3 has 13 residues. Looked up from germline, CDR1 is MNHEY and CDR2 is SMNVEV (reference sequence). V was shortened by 0 bases and J by 4 bases, with 4 bases between the two germline ends. CDR3 loop: CASSLSAYNEQFF. In nucleotides, the CDR3 is TGTGCCAGCAGTTTATCAGCTTACAATGAGCAGTTCTTC.

This chain joins TRBV5-1 and TRBJ2-3; 9 nucleotides line up with TRBD2. The V gene end was trimmed by 0 bases and the J gene end by 4 bases; junction bases not matched to a gene: 6. Looked up from germline, CDR1 is SGHRS and CDR2 is YFSETQ. This CDR3 contains 16 residues. The CDR3 loop reads CASSLEGRGGADTQYF. CDR3 DNA sequence: TGCGCCAGCAGCTTGGAAGGGCGGGGGGGCGCAGATACGCAGTATTTT.

V usage is TRBV7-2 and J usage is TRBJ2-1; TRBD2 agrees at 14 bases. V was clipped by 4 bases and J by 8 bases; unmatched bases: 7. CDR1 is SGHTA, CDR2 FQGNSA, per germline. CDR3 length: 16 amino acids. The CDR3 protein is CASSSGLAGGLDEQFF. CDR3 in DNA: TGTGCCAGCAGCTCAGGACTAGCGGGAGGACTCGATGAGCAGTTCTTC.

The chain joins TRBV5-1 to TRBJ2-3; the match to TRBD2 covers 9 bases. CDR1 and CDR2 from the germline V gene are SGHRS and YFSETQ. This CDR3 contains 14 residues. Losses at the gene ends were 6 bases for V and 1 base for J; bases not matched to a gene: 3. CDR3 DNA sequence: TGCGCCAGCACCTCTAGCGGGGGCACAGATACGCAGTATTTT. Protein: CASTSSGGTDTQYF.

This chain links TRBV2 with TRBJ2-3; 10 bases line up with TRBD2. The trim removed 6 bases at V and 3 bases at J, leaving 6 bases unmatched. CDR3 length: 15 residues. Germline V gene sequence: CDR1 SNHLY, CDR2 FYNNEI. The CDR3 nucleotides read TGTGCCAGCAGCGGACCGGGACTAGCGACAGATACGCAGTATTTT. Amino acids: CASSGPGLATDTQYF.

Written as DNA, the CDR3 is TGTGCCAGCAGCGTAGGACAGGGGCCTTCCAATCAGCCCCAGCATTTT. Residues: CASSVGQGPSNQPQHF. The genes are TRBV5-6 and TRBJ1-5, with 9 bases fitting TRBD1. Germline CDR1 reads SGHDT; CDR2 reads YYEEEE. The CDR3 runs 16 residues. The V segment lost 4 bases and the J segment 3 bases; nucleotides outside the gene matches: 8.

The chain recombines TRBV11-2 with TRBJ2-1; no reliable D call. The germline gives CDR1 SGHAT, CDR2 FQNNGV. The CDR3 extends over 14 amino acids. Trimming cost V 3 bases and J 2 bases, with 8 bases left between them. CDR3 DNA sequence: TGTGCCAGCAGCTTCCTCCGGGCCTACAATGAGCAGTTCTTC. It yields the protein CASSFLRAYNEQFF.